One and the same sample provided the 9 T cell receptor beta chains below, sequenced in a study of CD8 T cells in ankylosing spondylitis. No antigens are known for them. General study results and limits: The study identified a TCR beta motif of under ten highly homologous variants that appeared characteristic of ankylosing spondylitis blood.

A single record per CDR3 protein comes from TCRdb applying MiXCR to the 5' RACE reads. Seen here are 750,000 to 850,000 distinct CDR3 sequences, approximately 10% observed once, and the top ten hold 0.51%. The sequenced material came from blood, either unsorted or a sorted T cell fraction (not recorded which). These receptors all stem from a male donor with ankylosing spondylitis.

This clonotype showed up many times. The gene calls are TRBV20-1 and TRBJ2-5; TRBD2 aligns across 10 bases. The CDR3 has 16 residues. With 1 base clipped from V and 2 bases from J, the junction kept 7 bases outside the gene matches. From germline, CDR1 is DFQATT and CDR2 SNEGSKA (reference sequence). The CDR3 region is CSARVFGLAVQETQYF. The CDR3 coding sequence is TGCAGTGCTAGAGTTTTCGGACTAGCGGTTCAAGAGACCCAGTACTTC.

The genes are TRBV2 and TRBJ1-2; D gene unclear. V was clipped by 7 bases and J by 8 bases, with 17 bases between them. The CDR3 loop spans 13 amino acids. Germline loops: CDR1 SNHLY, CDR2 FYNNEI. CDR3 nucleotide sequence: TGTGCCAGCATTCAGGAGGGTATGGGCGGCTACACCTTC. It codes for CASIQEGMGGYTF.

The chain uses TRBV6-5 and TRBJ2-5; D unclear. The CDR3 runs 12 residues. Germline assignment: CDR1 MNHEY and CDR2 SVGAGI. The V end lost 6 bases, the J end lost 4 bases, and 9 bases lay between the germline ends. CDR3 sequence: CASSGFGETQYF. CDR3 in DNA: TGTGCCAGCAGCGGGTTCGGAGAGACCCAGTACTTC.

This clonotype was counted a few times. The CDR3 sequence is CSARGTGGNYGYTF. CDR3 sequence (DNA): TGCAGTGCTCGTGGGACAGGCGGGAACTATGGCTACACCTTC. The V call is TRBV20-1, the J call TRBJ1-2, with 8 bases aligning to TRBD1. Trimming took 5 bases from V and 2 from J; bases not matched to a gene: 7. Germline V gene data show CDR1 as DFQATT and CDR2 as SNEGSKA (reference sequence). The length of the CDR3 is 14 residues.

V and J are TRBV18 and TRBJ2-2; maybe TRBD2 (5 bases). The CDR3 has 16 amino acids. Germline V gene data show CDR1 as KGHSH and CDR2 as LQKENI. V was pared by 3 bases and J by 1 base, with 12 bases between. This CDR3 reads CASSPRGGRNTGELFF. The CDR3 DNA follows: TGTGCCAGCTCACCCCGAGGAGGACGGAACACCGGGGAGCTGTTTTTT.

The rearrangement links TRBV24-1 to TRBJ2-1; TRBD2 agrees at 8 bases. The CDR3 is 13 residues long. Germline CDR1 reads KGHDR; CDR2 reads SFDVKD. Germline trimming cut 9 bases from V and 6 bases from J; bases unmatched to any gene: 6. The DNA for the CDR3 is TGTGCCACCGCGGGAGGTCACGTCAATGAGCAGTTCTTC. Translated: CATAGGHVNEQFF.

This clonotype appeared a few times. The rearrangement uses TRBV6-1 and TRBJ2-2, with D uncertain. Germline assignment: CDR1 MNHNS and CDR2 SASEGT. V was cut by 6 bases and J by 6 bases, with 11 bases left in between. There are 13 residues in the CDR3. The CDR3 DNA follows: TGTGCCAGCAGACCTTACCCTCCCGGGGAGCTGTTTTTT. This gives the protein CASRPYPPGELFF.

This clonotype was counted a few times. V is TRBV29-1 and J is TRBJ1-5; D might be TRBD1 (5 bases). CDR1 is SQVTM and CDR2 is ANQGSEA in the germline V gene. The V and J ends lost 4 bases and 1 base respectively, with 8 bases between them. This CDR3 comprises 13 residues. The CDR3 region is CSVVGGSNQPQHF. The CDR3 coding sequence is TGCAGCGTTGTGGGGGGAAGCAATCAGCCCCAGCATTTT.

This clonotype was seen a handful of times. The V and J genes are TRBV5-6 and TRBJ1-2; 7 nucleotides align to TRBD1. V lost 3 bases, J lost 10 bases, and 12 bases stayed unmatched. The CDR3 covers 14 residues. The germline V gene encodes CDR1 SGHDT and CDR2 YYEEEE. The CDR3 loop is CASSYRGQPLFYTF. Here the CDR3 DNA reads TGTGCCAGCAGCTATAGGGGACAGCCACTCTTCTACACCTTC.